The 20 T cell receptor beta chains listed next were all sequenced from one sample in a study of cytomegalovirus exposure and HLA in healthy donors. Use of 60 Vbeta and 13 Jbeta primers characterized the PCR. Measured with immunoSEQ multiplex PCR; TCRdb has only the in-frame clones, and not every one. Among about 140,000 clones listed, approximately 71% were seen once. Sequencing input: PBMCs. These TCRs come from a woman between 50 and 59 years old in good health and CMV-seronegative.

The chain links TRBV14 to TRBJ1-2, with no clear D. The germline gives CDR1 SGHDN, CDR2 FVKESK. Trimming removed 2 bases at V and 5 bases at J, with 6 bases between. The CDR3 covers 12 residues. CDR3 DNA: TGTGCCAGCAGCCAACCCTCTTATGGCTACACCTTC. Its protein is CASSQPSYGYTF.

This chain's CDR3 is CASIRTHEQYF. DNA of the CDR3: TGTGCCAGCATCAGAACCCACGAGCAGTACTTC. The chain is built from TRBV6-5 and TRBJ2-7, with D uncertain. CDR3 size: 11 residues. Trimming left V 7 bases short and J 5 bases short, with 9 bases between. Looked up from germline, CDR1 is MNHEY and CDR2 is SVGAGI.

The chain employs TRBV6-4 and TRBJ2-7; no firm D call. The CDR3 runs to 11 residues. V was cut by 4 bases and J by 3 bases, with 4 bases left in between. Germline V gene sequence: CDR1 MRHNA, CDR2 SNTAGT. The CDR3 loop reads CASSVFYEQYF. CDR3 bases: TGTGCCAGCAGTGTCTTCTACGAGCAGTACTTC.

The chain carries TRBV4-1 and TRBJ2-1; possibly TRBD2 for D (7 bases). Germline-derived CDR1 and CDR2 are MGHRA and YSYEKL. The germline V and J ends were trimmed by 0 bases and 8 bases, with 20 bases remaining between them. The CDR3 length is 17 residues. CDR3 sequence (DNA): TGCGCCAGCAGCCAAGATATGGGGGGGGGCCAAATCGATGAGCAGTTCTTC. It encodes CASSQDMGGGQIDEQFF.

The chain employs TRBV18 and TRBJ2-2; 7 bases line up with TRBD1. CDR1 and CDR2 from the germline V gene are KGHSH and LQKENI. After removal of 5 bases from V and 2 bases from J, the junction contained 5 bases not matched to a gene. CDR3 size: 15 residues. The CDR3 coding sequence is TGTGCCAGCTCAAACGACAGGGCAAACACCGGGGAGCTGTTTTTT. As protein: CASSNDRANTGELFF. Supplemented by reference TRBV18 and TRBJ2-2, the full variable domain reads NAGVMQNPRHLVRRRGQEARLRCSPMKGHSHVYWYRQLPEEGLKFMVYLQKENIIDESGMPKERFSAEFPKEGPSILRIQQVVRGDSAAYFCASSNDRANTGELFFGEGSRLTVL.

V is TRBV5-1 and J is TRBJ1-2; 10 positions agree with TRBD1. V trimming: 4 bases; J trimming: 4 bases; junction bases outside the gene matches: 7. Per the germline V gene, CDR1 is SGHRS and CDR2 is YFSETQ. The CDR3 sequence is 15 residues long. The CDR3 nucleotides read TGCGCCAGCAGCATTGGGACAGGGGAGCTCTATGGCTACACCTTC. Encoded protein: CASSIGTGELYGYTF. Full variable domain (missing parts from reference TRBV5-1 and TRBJ1-2): KAGVTQTPRYLIKTRGQQVTLSCSPISGHRSVSWYQQTPGQGLQFLFEYFSETQRNKGNFPGRFSGRQFSNSRSEMNVSTLELGDSALYLCASSIGTGELYGYTFGSGTRLTVV.

The chain joins TRBV19 to TRBJ2-5; TRBD2 matches 12 bases. V shed 6 bases and J 5 bases; nucleotides not matched to a gene: 7. Germline CDR1 reads LNHDA; CDR2 reads SQIVND (reference sequence). The CDR3 spans 15 residues. In DNA, the CDR3 is TGTGCCAGTAGCTCTAGCGGGGGGGCCGGGGAGACCCAGTACTTC. This translates into CASSSSGGAGETQYF.

V and J are TRBV2 and TRBJ1-6, with D unclear. The length of the CDR3 is 14 residues. Germline CDR1 is SNHLY and CDR2 is FYNNEI. The germline V and J ends were trimmed by 10 bases and 7 bases, with 17 bases remaining between them. Here the CDR3 reads CAIAGSGRNSPLHF. CDR3 sequence (DNA): TGTGCCATCGCAGGTTCTGGTCGCAATTCACCCCTCCACTTT.

The gene calls are TRBV15 and TRBJ2-3; D is possibly TRBD2 (5 bases). Germline values: CDR1 LNHNV, CDR2 YYDKDF (reference sequence). Deletions cut 3 bases from V and 7 bases from J, with 8 bases between. The CDR3 spans 12 residues. CDR3 coding DNA: TGTGCCACCAGCAGGGACTTATATACGCAGTATTTT. Its protein is CATSRDLYTQYF.

J is TRBJ2-7 and V is TRBV4-2; 8 bases are shared with TRBD1. The CDR3 length is 14 residues. The trim removed 0 bases at V and 6 bases at J, leaving 4 bases unmatched. Germline CDR1 is LGHNA and CDR2 is YNFKEQ. The CDR3 loop is CASSQDRGQVEQYF. The CDR3 nucleotides are TGTGCCAGCAGCCAAGACAGGGGGCAGGTCGAGCAGTACTTC.

In regard to this clone: An end of the junction does not agree with germline; a read error may underlie this. J is TRBJ1-4 and V is TRBV7-9; a possible D gene is TRBD1 (5 bases). The CDR3 has 15 amino acids. The germline V gene has CDR1 SEHNR and CDR2 FQNEAQ (reference sequence). The CDR3 nucleotides are TGTTCCAGCAGCTTTTCCAGGGTTGACAGTGAAAAACTGTTTTTT. This sequence encodes CSSSFSRVDSEKLFF.

The V call is TRBV5-8, the J call TRBJ1-2, with 7 bases identical to TRBD1. J gave up 6 bases and V 1 base, and 6 bases lay outside the gene matches. Germline-derived CDR1 and CDR2 are SGHTS and YDEGEE. This CDR3 comprises 14 residues. The CDR3 protein is CASSLRPGGNGYTF. CDR3 sequence (DNA): TGTGCCAGCAGCTTGAGGCCAGGGGGGAATGGCTACACCTTC.

The chain employs TRBV10-3 and TRBJ2-2; TRBD1 matches 9 bases. Germline V gene data show CDR1 as ENHRY and CDR2 as SYGVKD. V dropped 0 bases and J dropped 5; count of bases not matched to a gene: 4. The CDR3 sequence is 16 residues long. The DNA for the CDR3 is TGTGCCATCAGTGAGTCGAAGGGACAGGGAACCGGGGAGCTGTTTTTT. As protein: CAISESKGQGTGELFF.

This clone was detected once. The J gene is TRBJ1-2, the V gene TRBV2; D remains ambiguous. Trimming stripped 2 bases from V and 2 bases from J, with 6 bases between. CDR1 and CDR2 from the germline V gene are SNHLY and FYNNEI. The CDR3 spans 13 residues. This chain's CDR3 is CASSENQNYGYTF. CDR3 DNA sequence: TGTGCCAGCAGTGAAAATCAGAACTATGGCTACACCTTC.

The chain combines TRBV19 with TRBJ1-6; 8 bases map to TRBD1. V was pared by 8 bases and J by 0 bases, with 6 bases of the junction left unmatched. Germline V gene lookup returns CDR1 LNHDA and CDR2 SQIVND (reference sequence). This CDR3 comprises 16 residues. The CDR3: CASSHRGSSYNSPLHF. The CDR3 coding sequence is TGTGCCAGTTCTCACAGGGGGAGCTCCTATAATTCACCCCTCCACTTT.

The V and J genes are TRBV19 and TRBJ2-4, with D maybe TRBD2 (7 bases). The CDR3 runs 14 residues. Trimming left V 8 bases short and J 3 bases short, with 14 bases between. Per germline, CDR1 LNHDA and CDR2 SQIVND (reference sequence). CDR3 residues: CASGGGLNKNIQYF. The CDR3 region has the DNA TGTGCCAGTGGGGGGGGGCTTAACAAAAACATTCAGTACTTC.

The V gene is TRBV7-8, the J gene TRBJ1-5, with TRBD1 matching over 10 bases. The V gene end was trimmed by 5 bases and the J gene end by 2 bases; junction bases not matched to a gene: 3. Germline V gene sequence: CDR1 SGHVS, CDR2 FQNEAQ. The CDR3 is made up of 15 amino acids. CDR3 coding DNA: TGTGCCAGCAGCCCCGGGACAGGGGGCAATCAGCCCCAGCATTTT. This translates into CASSPGTGGNQPQHF.

The rearrangement links TRBV18 to TRBJ1-6; 9 bases line up with TRBD1. CDR3 size: 16 residues. Germline V gives CDR1 KGHSH, CDR2 LQKENI. J gave up 7 bases and V 5 bases, and 9 bases lay outside the gene matches. The CDR3 DNA reads TGTGCCAGCTCATTAGGGACAGGGAGGACAAATTCACCCCTCCACTTT. Translating gives CASSLGTGRTNSPLHF.

The rearrangement links TRBV2 to TRBJ1-6; D gene uncertain. The V gene's germline CDR1 is SNHLY and CDR2 FYNNEI. V shed 3 bases and J shed 11 bases, with 11 bases lying between them. The length of the CDR3 is 13 residues. CDR3 in amino acids: CASSDGELTPLHF. The CDR3 region has the DNA TGTGCCAGCAGTGATGGGGAGTTGACACCCCTCCACTTT.

The CDR3 coding sequence is TGTGCCAGCAGGACAGGGGGAACCTACAATGAGCAGTTCTTC. Its translation: CASRTGGTYNEQFF. The V and J genes are TRBV2 and TRBJ2-1; 9 nucleotides line up with TRBD1. The CDR3 spans 14 residues. Trimming removed 6 bases from V and 2 bases from J; junction bases left unmatched: 2. The germline V gene has CDR1 SNHLY and CDR2 FYNNEI.